Listed below are T cell receptor beta chains from one sample, sequenced in a study of blood T cells in healthy people across ages. TCRdb itself ran the 5' RACE reads through MiXCR, one entry per CDR3 protein. Of approximately 780,000 distinct CDR3 sequences listed, around 24% are singletons. These data were likewise used in another study, on T cells of mothers and their children.

The sequenced sample was blood. These receptors were taken from a boy between 10 and 17 years old in good health. Both conserved end residues are part of each CDR3. Fields, in order: D gene, clone size, V gene, J gene, CDR3 DNA, CDR3 protein. A D gene is named only where the DNA matches it firmly. Some rows mark clone size as missing; the rest say once, few, many or name a class of expanded clone.

NA,few,TRBV12-3/TRBV12-4,TRBJ2-3,TGTGCCAGCAGCCCGTTGCCCCCAGACACAGATACGCAGTATTTT,CASSPLPPDTDTQYF
NA,NA,TRBV29-1,TRBJ2-5,TGCAGCGTCCTCGTCACGGGACGGTCCCAAGAGACCCAGTACTTC,CSVLVTGRSQETQYF
TRBD2,few,TRBV7-2,TRBJ2-7,TGTGCCAGCAGCTTAGGCGCGACTAGCGGGGGGATATACGAGCAGTACTTC,CASSLGATSGGIYEQYF
NA,NA,TRBV7-9,TRBJ2-7,TGTGCCAGCAGTACGACTCTCGGAAGCTCCTACGAGCAGTACTTC,CASSTTLGSSYEQYF
NA,few,TRBV20-1,TRBJ1-5,TGCAGTGCTAGTCCTCCAGAGGGACCCCAGCATTTT,CSASPPEGPQHF
NA,once,TRBV6-1,TRBJ2-2,TGTGCCAGCATGGGTCGGAACACCGGGGAGCTGTTTTTT,CASMGRNTGELFF
NA,NA,TRBV7-2,TRBJ1-5,TGTGCCAGCAGCTGGGAGATCAATCAGCCCCAGCATTTT,CASSWEINQPQHF
NA,few,TRBV3-1,TRBJ2-1,TGTGCCAGCAGCCAAGGGGCGGCCTACAATGAGCAGTTCTTC,CASSQGAAYNEQFF
TRBD1,once,TRBV5-1,TRBJ1-1,TGCGCCAGCAGGATACAGGGGCGGACTGAAGCTTTCTTT,CASRIQGRTEAFF
NA,few,TRBV29-1,TRBJ2-1,TGCAGCGTGAGGGTAGCGTTAATCTACAATGAGCAGTTCTTC,CSVRVALIYNEQFF
NA,few,TRBV6-1,TRBJ1-5,TGTGCCAGCAGTGAAATGTTAGGGTGGGGTGAGCCCCAGCATTTT,CASSEMLGWGEPQHF
NA,NA,TRBV4-1,TRBJ2-6,TGCGCCAGCAGCAAAAGACAGGAGACGATCTCTGGGGCCAACGTCCTGACTTTC,CASSKRQETISGANVLTF
NA,few,TRBV7-9,TRBJ2-6,TGTGCCAGCAGCTTAGACCGGGGAACTGGGGCCAACGTCCTGACTTTC,CASSLDRGTGANVLTF
NA,NA,TRBV2,TRBJ2-3,TGTGCCAGCATATCCGAAACAGGGGATACGCAGTATTTT,CASISETGDTQYF
NA,few,TRBV4-1,TRBJ2-7,TGCGCCAGCAGCCAAGGTCAAGGAGGGTTTTACGAGCAGTACTTC,CASSQGQGGFYEQYF
NA,NA,TRBV14,TRBJ1-3,TGTGCCAGCAGCCGCGACAGGTTTGCAGGAAACACCATATATTTT,CASSRDRFAGNTIYF
TRBD2,NA,TRBV11-2,TRBJ2-3,TGTGCCAGCAGCTCCCGACTAGCGGAGAACACAGATACGCAGTATTTT,CASSSRLAENTDTQYF
NA,few,TRBV28,TRBJ2-2,TGTGCCAGCAGTTTTCCCCTCTCCCCCGGGGAGCTGTTTTTT,CASSFPLSPGELFF
NA,NA,TRBV6-2/TRBV6-3,TRBJ1-5,TGTGCCAGCAGTTACCCGTCTATCTGGGAAACTAATCAGCCCCAGCATTTT,CASSYPSIWETNQPQHF
TRBD1,NA,TRBV2,TRBJ2-3,TGTGCCAGCAGTGATGACAGGGTGGCCACAGATACGCAGTATTTT,CASSDDRVATDTQYF
NA,NA,TRBV27,TRBJ2-6,TGTGCCAGCAGTTCCGGGACGGACTCGTCTGGGGCCAACGTCCTGACTTTC,CASSSGTDSSGANVLTF
NA,NA,TRBV4-1,TRBJ1-5,TGCGCCAGCAGCCAAGGAGCCCTCGGCAATCAGCCCCAGCATTTT,CASSQGALGNQPQHF
NA,few,TRBV4-2,TRBJ2-2,TGTGCCAGCAGCCAAGAGGAGGGGAACACCGGGGAGCTGTTTTTT,CASSQEEGNTGELFF
NA,few,TRBV28,TRBJ1-2,TGTGCCAGCAGGAAACAGGGACCGCTCGACACCTTC,CASRKQGPLDTF
NA,few,TRBV12-3/TRBV12-4,TRBJ2-5,TGTGCCAGCAGTTTTGTGAACACCCAAGAGACCCAGTACTTC,CASSFVNTQETQYF
TRBD1,NA,TRBV5-1,TRBJ1-3,TGCGCCAGCAGCGTACGACCCGGGACAGGCCGAAACACCATATATTTT,CASSVRPGTGRNTIYF
NA,few,TRBV20-1,TRBJ1-4,TGCAGTGCGCAGGAGCGCGGTAATGAAAAACTGTTTTTT,CSAQERGNEKLFF
NA,many,TRBV2,TRBJ2-5,TGTGCCAGCAGTTGGACAGAAGAGACCCAGTACTTC,CASSWTEETQYF
NA,NA,TRBV12-3/TRBV12-4,TRBJ1-2,TGTGCCAGCAGCCCCGCTTTCGGGATGAAGGGGGGGAATGGCTACACCTTC,CASSPAFGMKGGNGYTF
TRBD1,few,TRBV5-1,TRBJ2-1,TGCGCCAGCAGCTATTACAGGGGGAGCTCCTACAATGAGCAGTTCTTC,CASSYYRGSSYNEQFF
NA,NA,TRBV21-1,TRBJ1-2,TGTGCCAGCAGCATACCTAAGAACTATGGCTACACCTTC,CASSIPKNYGYTF
TRBD1,few,TRBV2,TRBJ2-7,TGTGCCAGCAGACCCCAGGGGGTTATCTACGAGCAGTACTTC,CASRPQGVIYEQYF
NA,few,TRBV20-1,TRBJ2-5,TGCAGTGCTCCGGGACCCCAAGAGACCCAGTACTTC,CSAPGPQETQYF
TRBD1,few,TRBV29-1,TRBJ1-2,TGCAGCGTTGAAGAGCGACAGGGAGGCTATGGCTACACCTTC,CSVEERQGGYGYTF
TRBD1,NA,TRBV7-2,TRBJ2-1,TGTGCCAGCAGCTTTACAGGGGGCTATGAGCAGTTCTTC,CASSFTGGYEQFF
TRBD2,NA,TRBV5-1,TRBJ2-3,TGCGCCAGCAGCAGAAAGGGAGCTAGCGGGGGGACTTCTAGCACAGATACGCAGTATTTT,CASSRKGASGGTSSTDTQYF
NA,few,TRBV4-1,TRBJ2-5,TGCGCCAGCAGCCAAGGTCTTGGACAGCTCGGAGAGACCCAGTACTTC,CASSQGLGQLGETQYF
TRBD2,NA,TRBV12-3/TRBV12-4,TRBJ2-4,TGTGCCAGCAGCCGCTCCGGGAGGGGCATTCAGTACTTC,CASSRSGRGIQYF
NA,few,TRBV6-5,TRBJ2-2,TGTGCCAGTTCCGGGATGAACACCGGGGAGCTGTTTTTT,CASSGMNTGELFF
TRBD1,few,TRBV10-3,TRBJ1-1,TGTGCCATCAGTGAGCCGGCGGGCAGGACAGGGGGCACTGAAGCTTTCTTT,CAISEPAGRTGGTEAFF
NA,NA,TRBV20-1,TRBJ1-1,TGCAGTGCTAGGGGAGACGGGAACACTGAAGCTTTCTTT,CSARGDGNTEAFF
NA,NA,TRBV5-1,TRBJ1-1,TGCGCCAGCAGCTCATCGACCGGGGGAGGTTGGAACACTGAAGCTTTCTTT,CASSSSTGGGWNTEAFF
NA,NA,TRBV10-3,TRBJ2-7,TGTGCCATCAGCCACCCCGGGAGCTCCTACGAGCAGTACTTC,CAISHPGSSYEQYF
TRBD2,NA,TRBV10-3,TRBJ2-3,TGTGCCATCAGTGGGACTAGCGGGAGGGTAGATACGCAGTATTTT,CAISGTSGRVDTQYF